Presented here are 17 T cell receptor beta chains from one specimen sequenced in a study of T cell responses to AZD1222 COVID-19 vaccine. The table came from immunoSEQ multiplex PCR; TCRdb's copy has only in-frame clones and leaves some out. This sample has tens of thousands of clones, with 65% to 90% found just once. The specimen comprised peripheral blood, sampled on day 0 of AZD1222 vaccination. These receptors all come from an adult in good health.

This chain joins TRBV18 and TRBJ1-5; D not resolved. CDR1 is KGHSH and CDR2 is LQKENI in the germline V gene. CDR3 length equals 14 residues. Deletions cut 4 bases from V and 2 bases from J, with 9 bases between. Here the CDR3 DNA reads TGTGCCAGCTCACTCGCTAATGGCAATCAGCCCCAGCATTTT. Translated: CASSLANGNQPQHF.

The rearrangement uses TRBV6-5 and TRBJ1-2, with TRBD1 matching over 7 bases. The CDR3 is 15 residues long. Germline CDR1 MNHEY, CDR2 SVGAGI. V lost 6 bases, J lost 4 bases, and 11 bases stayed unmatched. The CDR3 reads CASRRQGFQSYGYTF. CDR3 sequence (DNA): TGTGCCAGCAGGCGACAGGGTTTTCAGTCCTATGGCTACACCTTC.

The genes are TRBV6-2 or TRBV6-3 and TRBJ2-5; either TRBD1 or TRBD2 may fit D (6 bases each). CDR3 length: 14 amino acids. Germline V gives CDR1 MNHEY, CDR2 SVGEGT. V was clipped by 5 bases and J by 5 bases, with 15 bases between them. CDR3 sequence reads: CASSPLGGTETQYF. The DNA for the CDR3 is TGTGCCAGCAGTCCCCTCGGGGGCACCGAGACCCAGTACTTC.

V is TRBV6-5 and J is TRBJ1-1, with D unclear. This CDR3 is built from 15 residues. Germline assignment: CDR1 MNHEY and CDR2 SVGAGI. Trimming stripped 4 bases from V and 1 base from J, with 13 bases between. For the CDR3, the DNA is TGTGCCAGCAGTTTAGGCTACTTGGCGAACACTGAAGCTTTCTTT. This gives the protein CASSLGYLANTEAFF.

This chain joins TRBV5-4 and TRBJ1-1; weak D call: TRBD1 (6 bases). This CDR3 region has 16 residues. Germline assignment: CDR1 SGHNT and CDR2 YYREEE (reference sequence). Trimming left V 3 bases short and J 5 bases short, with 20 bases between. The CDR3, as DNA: TGTGCCAGCAGCTCAGGACAGTGGCAGGGCCTTACTGAAGCTTTCTTT. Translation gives CASSSGQWQGLTEAFF.

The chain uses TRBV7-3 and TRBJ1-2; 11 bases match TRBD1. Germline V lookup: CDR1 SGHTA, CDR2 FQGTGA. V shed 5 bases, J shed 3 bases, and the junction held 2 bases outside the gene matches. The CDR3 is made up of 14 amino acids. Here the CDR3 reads CASSEGQGDYGYTF. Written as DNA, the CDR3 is TGTGCCAGCAGCGAGGGACAGGGGGACTATGGCTACACCTTC.

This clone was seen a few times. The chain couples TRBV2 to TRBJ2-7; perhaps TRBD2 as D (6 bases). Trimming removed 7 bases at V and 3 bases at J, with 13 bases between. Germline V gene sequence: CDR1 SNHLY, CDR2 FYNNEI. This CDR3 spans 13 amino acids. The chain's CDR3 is CASNDGGYYEQYF. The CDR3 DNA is TGTGCCAGCAACGACGGGGGTTACTACGAGCAGTACTTC.

CDR3 sequence: CASSSEGSLSGGHRNSPLHF. DNA of the CDR3: TGCGCCAGCAGCTCTGAAGGGAGCTTGTCAGGAGGTCACCGAAATTCACCCCTCCACTTT. This chain connects TRBV5-1 to TRBJ1-6; D call uncertain. CDR3 length: 20 amino acids. The germline gives CDR1 SGHRS, CDR2 YFSETQ. V was trimmed by 3 bases and J by 7 bases, leaving 29 bases between them.

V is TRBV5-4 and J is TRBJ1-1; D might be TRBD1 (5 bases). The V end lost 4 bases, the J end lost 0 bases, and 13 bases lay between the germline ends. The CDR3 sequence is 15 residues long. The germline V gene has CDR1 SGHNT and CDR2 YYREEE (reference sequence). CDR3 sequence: CASSAPRDLNTEAFF. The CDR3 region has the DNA TGTGCCAGCAGCGCCCCCAGGGACCTGAACACTGAAGCTTTCTTT.

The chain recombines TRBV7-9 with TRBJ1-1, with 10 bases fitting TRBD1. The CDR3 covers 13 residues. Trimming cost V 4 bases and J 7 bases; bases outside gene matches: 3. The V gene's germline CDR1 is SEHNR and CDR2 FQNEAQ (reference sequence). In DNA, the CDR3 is TGTGCCAGCAGCTCCGGGACAGGGGATGAAGCTTTCTTT. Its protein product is CASSSGTGDEAFF.

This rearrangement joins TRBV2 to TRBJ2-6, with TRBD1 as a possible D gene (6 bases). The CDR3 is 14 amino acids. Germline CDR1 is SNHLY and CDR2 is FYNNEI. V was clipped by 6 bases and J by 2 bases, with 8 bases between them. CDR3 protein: CASRTGPGANVLTF. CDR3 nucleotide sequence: TGTGCCAGCAGGACAGGCCCTGGGGCCAACGTCCTGACTTTC.

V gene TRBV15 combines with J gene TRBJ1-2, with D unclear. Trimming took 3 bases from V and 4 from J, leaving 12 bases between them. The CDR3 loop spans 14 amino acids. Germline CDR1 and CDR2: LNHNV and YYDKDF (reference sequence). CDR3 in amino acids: CATSSPTFSYGYTF. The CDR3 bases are TGTGCCACCAGCAGCCCGACCTTTTCCTATGGCTACACCTTC.

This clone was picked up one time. CDR3 amino acids: CASSPGPGRSEAFF. DNA of the CDR3: TGTGCCAGCAGCCCCGGGCCGGGGCGTTCTGAAGCTTTCTTT. The rearrangement uses TRBV7-3 and TRBJ1-1; D may be TRBD1 (5 bases). Trimming took off 5 bases at V and 6 bases at J, with 16 bases between the two ends. In germline, CDR1 is SGHTA, CDR2 FQGTGA. This CDR3 spans 14 amino acids. The full variable domain, its missing parts supplied by reference TRBV7-3 and TRBJ1-1, is GAGVSQTPSNKVTEKGKYVELRCDPISGHTALYWYRQSLGQGPEFLIYFQGTGAADDSGLPNDRFFAVRPEGSVSTLKIQRTERGDSAVYLCASSPGPGRSEAFFGQGTRLTVV.

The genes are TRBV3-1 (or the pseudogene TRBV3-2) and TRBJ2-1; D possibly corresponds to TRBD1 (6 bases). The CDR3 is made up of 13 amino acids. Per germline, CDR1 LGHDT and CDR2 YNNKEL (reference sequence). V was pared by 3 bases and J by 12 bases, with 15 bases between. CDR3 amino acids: CASSHLGDTVQFF. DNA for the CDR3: TGTGCCAGCAGCCACCTGGGGGACACGGTGCAGTTCTTC.

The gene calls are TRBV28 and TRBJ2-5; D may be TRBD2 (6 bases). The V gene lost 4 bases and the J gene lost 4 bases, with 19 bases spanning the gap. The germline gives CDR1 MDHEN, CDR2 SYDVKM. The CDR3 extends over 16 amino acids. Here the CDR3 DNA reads TGTGCCAGCAGTTCCCCTGGTGTTGGAGGGACAGAGACCCAGTACTTC. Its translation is CASSSPGVGGTETQYF. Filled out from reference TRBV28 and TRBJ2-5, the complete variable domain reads DVKVTQSSRYLVKRTGEKVFLECVQDMDHENMFWYRQDPGLGLRLIYFSYDVKMKEKGDIPEGYSVSREKKERFSLILESASTNQTSMYLCASSSPGVGGTETQYFGPGTRLLVL.

The CDR3 is CASSLARSGKNTEAFF. DNA of the CDR3: TGTGCCAGCAGCTTAGCCCGTTCAGGGAAGAACACTGAAGCTTTCTTT. The J gene is TRBJ1-1, the V gene TRBV11-3; weak D call: TRBD1 (5 bases). The V end lost 1 base, the J end lost 1 base, and 13 bases lay between the germline ends. Germline loops: CDR1 SGHNT, CDR2 YENEEA. This CDR3 region has 16 residues.

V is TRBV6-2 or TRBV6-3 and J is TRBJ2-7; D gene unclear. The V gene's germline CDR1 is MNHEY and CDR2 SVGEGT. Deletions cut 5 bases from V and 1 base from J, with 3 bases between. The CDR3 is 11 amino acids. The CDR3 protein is CASSDSYEQYF. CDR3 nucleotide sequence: TGTGCCAGCAGTGATTCCTACGAGCAGTACTTC.